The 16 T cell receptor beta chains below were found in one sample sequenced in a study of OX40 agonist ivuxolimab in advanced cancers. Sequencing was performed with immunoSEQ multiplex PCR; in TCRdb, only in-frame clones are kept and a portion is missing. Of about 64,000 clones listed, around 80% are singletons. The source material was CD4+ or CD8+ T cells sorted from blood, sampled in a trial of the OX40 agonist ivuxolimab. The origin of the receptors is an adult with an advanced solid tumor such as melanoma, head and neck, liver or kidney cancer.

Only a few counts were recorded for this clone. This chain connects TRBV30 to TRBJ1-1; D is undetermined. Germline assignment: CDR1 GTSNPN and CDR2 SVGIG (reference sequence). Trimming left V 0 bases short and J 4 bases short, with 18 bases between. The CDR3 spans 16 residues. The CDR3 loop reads CAWSVIGRRSVTEAFF. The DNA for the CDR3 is TGTGCCTGGAGTGTAATAGGTCGAAGGTCGGTCACTGAAGCTTTCTTT.

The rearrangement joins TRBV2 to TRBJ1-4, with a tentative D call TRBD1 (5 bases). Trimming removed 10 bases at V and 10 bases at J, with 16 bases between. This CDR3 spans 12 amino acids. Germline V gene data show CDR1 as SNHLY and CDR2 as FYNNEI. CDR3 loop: CATNNWGLKLFF. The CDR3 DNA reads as TGTGCCACTAACAACTGGGGCTTAAAACTGTTTTTT.

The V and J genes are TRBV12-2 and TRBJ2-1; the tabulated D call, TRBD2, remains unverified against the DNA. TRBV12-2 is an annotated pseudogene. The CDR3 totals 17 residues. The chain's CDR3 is CASPTSGRAHSYNEQFF. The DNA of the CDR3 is TGTGCAAGCCCGACTAGCGGGAGGGCCCACTCCTACAATGAGCAGTTCTTC.

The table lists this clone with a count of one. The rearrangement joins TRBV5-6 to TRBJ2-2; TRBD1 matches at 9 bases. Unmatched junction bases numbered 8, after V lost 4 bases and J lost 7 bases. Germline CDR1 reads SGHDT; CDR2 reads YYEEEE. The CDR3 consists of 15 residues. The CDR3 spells CASSRGDRVNGELFF. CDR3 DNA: TGTGCCAGCAGCAGGGGGGACAGGGTAAACGGGGAGCTGTTTTTT.

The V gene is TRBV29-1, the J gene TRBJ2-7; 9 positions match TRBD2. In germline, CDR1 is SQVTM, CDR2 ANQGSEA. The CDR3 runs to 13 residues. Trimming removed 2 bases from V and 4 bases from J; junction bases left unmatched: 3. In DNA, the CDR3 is TGCAGCGTTGAAAAAGCGGGGGGTTACGAGCAGTACTTC. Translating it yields CSVEKAGGYEQYF.

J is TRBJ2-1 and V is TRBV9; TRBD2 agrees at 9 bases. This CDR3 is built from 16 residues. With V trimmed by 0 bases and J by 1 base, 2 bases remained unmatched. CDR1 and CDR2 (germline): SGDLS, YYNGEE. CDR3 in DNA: TGTGCCAGCAGCGTAGTTGCGGGAGGGTCCTACAATGAGCAGTTCTTC. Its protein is CASSVVAGGSYNEQFF.

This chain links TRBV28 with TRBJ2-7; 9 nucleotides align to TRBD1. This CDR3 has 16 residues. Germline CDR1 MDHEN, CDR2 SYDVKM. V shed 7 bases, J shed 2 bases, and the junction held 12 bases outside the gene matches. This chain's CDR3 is CASILSLGQGPYEQYF. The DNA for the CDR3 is TGTGCCAGCATCCTATCATTAGGACAGGGGCCCTACGAGCAGTACTTC.

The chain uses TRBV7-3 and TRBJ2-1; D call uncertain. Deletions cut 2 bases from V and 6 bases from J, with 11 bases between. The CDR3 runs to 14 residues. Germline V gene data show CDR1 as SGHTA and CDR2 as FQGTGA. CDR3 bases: TGTGCCAGCAGCTTATTTGTGAGCTCCAATGAGCAGTTCTTC. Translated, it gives CASSLFVSSNEQFF.

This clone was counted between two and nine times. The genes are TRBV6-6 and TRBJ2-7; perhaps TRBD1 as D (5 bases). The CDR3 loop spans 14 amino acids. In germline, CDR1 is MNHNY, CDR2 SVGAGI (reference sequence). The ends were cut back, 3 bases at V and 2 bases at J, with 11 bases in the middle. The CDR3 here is CASSYRQSPYEQYF. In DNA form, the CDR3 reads TGTGCCAGCAGTTATCGACAGAGTCCCTACGAGCAGTACTTC.

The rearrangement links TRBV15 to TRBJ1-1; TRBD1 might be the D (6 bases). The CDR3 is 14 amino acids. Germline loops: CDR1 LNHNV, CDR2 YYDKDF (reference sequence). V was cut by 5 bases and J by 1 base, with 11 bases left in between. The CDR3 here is CATSLGTPNTEAFF. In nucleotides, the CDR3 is TGTGCCACCAGCTTGGGGACACCGAACACTGAAGCTTTCTTT.

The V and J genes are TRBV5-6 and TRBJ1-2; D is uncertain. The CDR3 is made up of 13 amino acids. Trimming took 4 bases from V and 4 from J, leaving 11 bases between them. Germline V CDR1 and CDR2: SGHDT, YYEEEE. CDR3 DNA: TGTGCCAGCAGCGAGGGTGGGGTCTATGGCTACACCTTC. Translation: CASSEGGVYGYTF.

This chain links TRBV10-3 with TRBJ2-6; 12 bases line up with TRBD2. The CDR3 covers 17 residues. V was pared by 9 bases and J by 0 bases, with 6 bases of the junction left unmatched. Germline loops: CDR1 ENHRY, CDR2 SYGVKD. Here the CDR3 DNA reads TGTGCCATTGGACTAGCGGGGATTACCTCTGGGGCCAACGTCCTGACTTTC. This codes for CAIGLAGITSGANVLTF.

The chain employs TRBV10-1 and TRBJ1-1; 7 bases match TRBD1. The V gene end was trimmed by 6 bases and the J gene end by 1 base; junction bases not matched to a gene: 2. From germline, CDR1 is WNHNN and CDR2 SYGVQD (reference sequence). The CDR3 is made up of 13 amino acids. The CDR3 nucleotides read TGCGCCAGCAGGGGACAGAGGAACACTGAAGCTTTCTTT. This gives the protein CASRGQRNTEAFF.

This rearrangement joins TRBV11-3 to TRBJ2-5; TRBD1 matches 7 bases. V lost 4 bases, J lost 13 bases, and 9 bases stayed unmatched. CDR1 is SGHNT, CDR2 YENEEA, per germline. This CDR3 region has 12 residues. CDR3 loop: CASSSDRAKLYF. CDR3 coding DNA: TGTGCCAGCAGCTCCGACAGGGCAAAGCTGTACTTC.

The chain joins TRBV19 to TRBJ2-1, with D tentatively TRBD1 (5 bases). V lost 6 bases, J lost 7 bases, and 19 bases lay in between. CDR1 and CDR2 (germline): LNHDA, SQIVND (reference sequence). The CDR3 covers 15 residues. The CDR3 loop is CASRYPWSPGNEQFF. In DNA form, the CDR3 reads TGTGCCAGTAGATACCCCTGGTCCCCAGGGAATGAGCAGTTCTTC.

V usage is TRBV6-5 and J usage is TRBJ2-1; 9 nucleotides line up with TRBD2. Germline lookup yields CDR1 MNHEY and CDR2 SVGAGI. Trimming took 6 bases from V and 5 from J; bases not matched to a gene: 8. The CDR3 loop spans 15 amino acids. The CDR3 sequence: CASRGAGGPHNEQFF. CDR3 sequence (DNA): TGTGCCAGCAGGGGAGCGGGGGGCCCCCACAATGAGCAGTTCTTC.